The T cell receptor beta chain described here comes from a study of T-cell reconstitution after alpha-beta-depleted transplantation in children. Study-wide results and caveats: After transplant, at about two months, alpha-beta T cells were reportedly derived from several hundred expanded graft clones. Newly produced T cells mostly accounted for T-cell counts and diversity one year post-transplant.

A TCRbeta library incorporating unique molecular identifiers was prepared. TCRdb re-called the PCR reads with MiXCR, one entry per CDR3 protein. This table has fewer than 450,000 distinct CDR3 sequences, about 17% appearing once. This clonotype occurred a few times. Its antigen is undetermined. This CDR3 spans 13 amino acids. The V and J ends lost 7 bases and 1 base, in that order; junction bases with no gene match: 4. Germline CDR1 reads MDHEN; CDR2 reads SYDVKM. The receptor was derived from a male patient aged 2 to 10 who had a stem cell transplant for acute lymphoblastic leukemia, so the T cells may come from the graft donor. This specimen consisted of PBMCs, mostly from graft donor cells, obtained 360 days after TCRalphabeta/CD19-depleted stem cell transplant. This chain uses TRBV28 with TRBJ2-7; 7 bases map to TRBD1. The CDR3 DNA sequence: TGTGCCAGCATACAGGGGCTATCCTACGAGCAGTACTTC. It is translated as CASIQGLSYEQYF.